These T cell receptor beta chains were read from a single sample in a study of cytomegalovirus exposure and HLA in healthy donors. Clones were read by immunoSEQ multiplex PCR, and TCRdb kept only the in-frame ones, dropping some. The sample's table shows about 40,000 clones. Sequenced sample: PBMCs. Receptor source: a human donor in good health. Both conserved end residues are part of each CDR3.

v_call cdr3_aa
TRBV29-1 CSVGGGPGADNEQFF
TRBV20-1 CSAKQGDGYTF
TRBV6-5 CASSYSIGGGTEAFF
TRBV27 CASSSSGTSGFSYEQYF
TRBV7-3 CASSADRQREQYF
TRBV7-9 CASSFTGYEQYF
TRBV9 CASSAPEYSSNTGELFF
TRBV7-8 CASSRDEGEYSEQYF
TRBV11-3 CASSLGGTGLNTEAFF
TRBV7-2 CASSLGSGGGVADTQYF
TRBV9 CASSSTGGKNYGYTF
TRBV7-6 CASSLIQRGGYEQFF
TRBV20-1 CSARAGSYTF
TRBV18 CASSRGSDNQPQHF
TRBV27 CASSLLSGGLDNEQFF
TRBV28 CASGGGGYGYTF
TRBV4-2 CASSQEGGRLYGYTF
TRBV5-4 CASSSPAGAGWDTEAFF
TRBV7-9 CASSRSAVDYGYTF
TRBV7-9 CASSLTGSYNEQFF
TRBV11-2 CASSSGGTSPLHF
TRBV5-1 CASSPGTAGETQYF
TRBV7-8 CASSLLGGGYTF
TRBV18 CASSPDTGYRGAFF
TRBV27 CASSLSPLWGYQPQHF